Listed below are T cell receptor beta chains from one sample, sequenced in a study of blood T cell repertoires in COVID-19. Clones were read by immunoSEQ multiplex PCR, and TCRdb kept only the in-frame ones, dropping some. The sample records about 90,000 clones, roughly nine tenths being singletons. The sample consisted of peripheral blood. The receptor set was obtained from a man in his fifties with COVID-19, enrolled during active disease. The CDR3 runs from the conserved cysteine through the conserved F or W. A D gene is named only where the DNA matches it firmly. Where a row states a size, it is once, few, many or the class of an expanded clone; other rows omit it.

d_call j_call v_call clone_size cdr3_aa cdr3_nt
. TRBJ1-1 TRBV7-2 . CASSSTGRTEAFF TGTGCCAGCAGCTCGACAGGCCGCACTGAAGCTTTCTTT
TRBD2 TRBJ2-3 TRBV15 . CATSRNPGLGTDTQYF TGTGCCACCAGCCGAAATCCGGGACTAGGCACAGATACGCAGTATTTT
. TRBJ2-7 TRBV30 . CAWRIGVSYEQYF TGTGCCTGGAGAATAGGGGTCTCCTACGAGCAGTACTTC
. TRBJ2-7 TRBV7-2 . CASSLGRDSLYEQYF TGTGCCAGCAGCTTAGGGAGGGACAGCCTCTACGAGCAGTACTTC
TRBD1 TRBJ1-6 TRBV9 few CASSPQQGAESPLHF TGTGCCAGCAGCCCTCAACAGGGGGCTGAATCACCCCTCCACTTT
. TRBJ1-2 TRBV3-1/TRBV3-2 . CASSPTRQSYGYTF TGTGCCAGCAGCCCCACGCGGCAGAGCTATGGCTACACCTTC
TRBD2 TRBJ2-3 TRBV7-9 . CASSLPKRGPSHTQYF TGTGCCAGCAGCTTACCGAAGCGGGGGCCCTCCCATACGCAGTATTTT
TRBD2 TRBJ2-2 TRBV7-3 . CASSPTSLQRGAHTGELFF TGTGCCAGCAGCCCTACCTCTCTCCAGCGGGGGGCCCACACCGGGGAGCTGTTTTTT
. TRBJ2-1 TRBV3-1/TRBV3-2 . CASLITGGGSYNEQFF TGTGCCAGCCTTATTACCGGCGGTGGCTCCTACAATGAGCAGTTCTTC
TRBD1 TRBJ1-2 TRBV24-1 . CATSDAQGAFGYTF TGTGCCACCAGTGATGCACAGGGGGCTTTTGGCTACACCTTC
. TRBJ1-4 TRBV2 . CASSVGMPTNEKLFF TGTGCCAGCAGTGTCGGGATGCCAACTAATGAAAAACTGTTTTTT
. TRBJ1-1 TRBV20-1 . CSASIGVSGKDFF TGCAGTGCTAGTATCGGGGTTTCGGGGAAAGATTTCTTT
. TRBJ1-3 TRBV2 . CASSGQPSGNTIYF TGTGCCAGCAGTGGACAGCCCTCTGGAAACACCATATATTTT
TRBD1 TRBJ2-7 TRBV7-9 . CASSLATGPGPYEQYF TGTGCCAGCAGCTTAGCGACAGGGCCGGGCCCCTACGAGCAGTACTTC
TRBD1 TRBJ1-5 TRBV28 . CASSRRTGIRNQPQHF TGTGCCAGCAGCCGAAGGACAGGTATCAGGAATCAGCCCCAGCATTTT
. TRBJ2-7 TRBV11-2 . CASSLVGSSYEQYF TGTGCCAGCAGCTTAGTGGGCAGCTCCTACGAGCAGTACTTC
. TRBJ1-5 TRBV7-2 . CASSPGPNSNQPQHF TGTGCCAGCAGCCCAGGGCCCAATAGCAATCAGCCCCAGCATTTT
. TRBJ2-7 TRBV7-9 once CASSSMARSYEQYF TGTGCCAGCAGCTCGATGGCCAGGTCCTACGAGCAGTACTTC
. TRBJ1-1 TRBV27 once CASSFGRWNTEAFF TGTGCCAGCAGTTTTGGCCGTTGGAACACTGAAGCTTTCTTT
. TRBJ2-5 TRBV2 . CASSETGLIETQYF TGTGCCAGCAGTGAGACAGGTCTGATAGAGACCCAGTACTTC
TRBD1 TRBJ1-3 TRBV30 . CAGQNSGNTIYF TGTGCGGGACAGAACTCTGGAAACACCATATATTTT
TRBD1 TRBJ2-1 TRBV16 . CASAPGQRYNEQFF TGTGCCAGCGCCCCGGGACAGAGATACAATGAGCAGTTCTTC
. TRBJ1-1 TRBV3-1/TRBV3-2 . CASSNTMNTEAFF TGTGCCAGCAGTAACACTATGAACACTGAAGCTTTCTTT
TRBD1 TRBJ1-1 TRBV24-1 . CATSDPGQGVTEAFF TGTGCCACCAGTGACCCCGGACAGGGGGTAACTGAAGCTTTCTTT
TRBD1 TRBJ2-2 TRBV10-3 . CATKPGQGAYGELFF TGTGCCACCAAACCGGGACAGGGGGCATACGGGGAGCTGTTTTTT
TRBD1 TRBJ1-1 TRBV5-4 once CASSLDQGAGGEAFF TGTGCCAGCAGCCTAGATCAGGGGGCAGGCGGTGAAGCTTTCTTT
TRBD2 TRBJ2-1 TRBV27 once CASSLLAGVWNEQFF TGTGCCAGCAGTTTATTAGCGGGGGTCTGGAATGAGCAGTTCTTC
. TRBJ2-4 TRBV2 . CASSEALGALIAKNIQYF TGTGCCAGCAGTGAAGCGCTTGGGGCCCTCATAGCCAAAAACATTCAGTACTTC
TRBD1 TRBJ2-3 TRBV29-1 . CSVAPGQETDTQYF TGCAGCGTCGCTCCGGGACAGGAAACAGATACGCAGTATTTT
. TRBJ1-5 TRBV9 . CASSRTDSSNQPQHF TGTGCCAGCAGCCGTACAGACAGTAGCAATCAGCCCCAGCATTTT
TRBD1 TRBJ2-5 TRBV24-1 . CATSEPGGGETQYF TGTGCCACCAGTGAGCCAGGGGGCGGAGAGACCCAGTACTTC
. TRBJ1-6 TRBV7-9 . CASSFDSNNSPLHF TGTGCCAGCAGCTTCGACTCTAATAATTCACCCCTCCACTTT
TRBD2 TRBJ2-4 TRBV28 once CASSLRTLAGGAKNIQYF TGTGCCAGCAGTTTACGGACGCTAGCGGGGGGAGCCAAAAACATTCAGTACTTC
. TRBJ1-5 TRBV18 few CASSPLADRTNQPQHF TGTGCCAGCTCACCACTAGCTGACAGGACCAATCAGCCCCAGCATTTT
. TRBJ1-3 TRBV4-1 . CASSHTRGRNTIYF TGCGCCAGCAGCCACACAAGGGGGAGAAACACCATATATTTT
. TRBJ2-7 TRBV28 . CASSWGLSYEQYF TGTGCCAGCAGTTGGGGCCTCTCCTACGAGCAGTACTTC
. TRBJ1-1 TRBV19 . CASSGGRLTEAFF TGTGCCAGTAGTGGGGGGAGATTAACTGAAGCTTTCTTT
. TRBJ2-7 TRBV6-5 . CASSYGVSSYEQYF TGTGCCAGCAGTTACGGTGTGAGCTCCTACGAGCAGTACTTC
. TRBJ2-1 TRBV12-3/TRBV12-4 . CASSEPYGGQFF TGTGCCAGCAGTGAACCCTACGGAGGGCAGTTCTTC
TRBD2 TRBJ2-3 TRBV2 . CASRGRGSTDTQYF TGTGCCAGCAGGGGGCGGGGGAGCACAGATACGCAGTATTTT
TRBD1 TRBJ1-1 TRBV27 . CASSPSPGQLEAFF TGTGCCAGCAGTCCATCACCGGGACAGCTTGAAGCTTTCTTT
TRBD1 TRBJ1-1 TRBV18 . CASSPNRGNTEAFF TGTGCCAGCTCACCCAACAGGGGCAACACTGAAGCTTTCTTT
. TRBJ1-6 TRBV24-1 . CATSASQGDSPLHF TGTGCCACCAGTGCCTCCCAAGGGGATTCACCCCTCCACTTT
. TRBJ1-1 TRBV29-1 few CSVQPGTLNTEAFF TGCAGCGTTCAGCCCGGGACACTGAACACTGAAGCTTTCTTT
. TRBJ1-5 TRBV30 once CAWSDSGTGGFWQSNQPQHF TGTGCCTGGAGTGATTCGGGTACGGGAGGTTTTTGGCAGAGCAATCAGCCCCAGCATTTT
. TRBJ1-2 TRBV3-1/TRBV3-2 . CASSPQDNYGYTF TGTGCCAGCAGCCCACAGGATAACTATGGCTACACCTTC
. TRBJ1-3 TRBV10-2 . CASRVSAGFGNTIYF TGCGCCAGCAGGGTGTCGGCAGGGTTTGGAAACACCATATATTTT
. TRBJ1-1 TRBV19 . CASSPENTEAFF TGTGCCAGTAGTCCAGAGAACACTGAAGCTTTCTTT
. TRBJ1-1 TRBV18 . CASSLTELNTEAFF TGTGCCAGCTCACTGACAGAACTGAACACTGAAGCTTTCTTT
. TRBJ1-2 TRBV5-4 . CASSLVVGVNYGYTF TGTGCCAGCAGCTTGGTTGTCGGTGTTAACTATGGCTACACCTTC
TRBD2 TRBJ2-2 TRBV7-2 once CASSRSGGPPIGELFF TGTGCCAGCAGCCGGAGCGGGGGACCACCAATCGGGGAGCTGTTTTTT
. TRBJ1-5 TRBV2 . CASSANTLSNQPQHF TGTGCCAGCAGTGCCAACACCCTTAGCAATCAGCCCCAGCATTTT
TRBD1 TRBJ2-1 TRBV10-3 . CATSPQDRGNNEQFF TGTGCCACTAGCCCCCAGGACAGGGGGAACAATGAGCAGTTCTTC
TRBD2 TRBJ2-3 TRBV30 once CAWSALAGVGDTQYF TGTGCCTGGAGCGCACTAGCGGGGGTAGGAGATACGCAGTATTTT
. TRBJ2-1 TRBV11-1 . CASSPGGSYNEQFF TGTGCCAGCAGCCCCGGAGGTTCCTACAATGAGCAGTTCTTC